This T cell receptor (beta chain) was captured by sequencing in a study of glioma-infiltrating T cells after dendritic cell vaccination. Study in general: Between 2003 and 2012, patients got autologous tumor lysate-pulsed dendritic cell vaccines. Dendritic cell vaccine was injected intradermally three times, biweekly.

Up to about 2 ug genomic DNA was used for TCRB CDR3 amplification. Sequencing used immunoSEQ multiplex PCR; TCRdb keeps in-frame clones, though not all of them. In the table there are tens of thousands of clones, roughly 82% of which are singletons. Study-wide points: No direct clonality-survival link was found; a diverse polyclonal response may matter.

CDR1 GTSNPN and CDR2 SVGIG come from the germline V gene (reference sequence). The CDR3 runs to 15 residues. The ends were cut back, 4 bases at V and 7 bases at J, with 19 bases in the middle. Concerning this clone itself: Its antigen is unknown.

The specimen was blood, collected before dendritic cell vaccination. The gene calls are TRBV30 and TRBJ1-4; D perhaps matches TRBD1 (6 bases). The receptor was derived from a human donor with glioblastoma. CDR3 amino acids: CAWMGDKGFGEKLFF. CDR3 nucleotides: TGTGCCTGGATGGGGGACAAGGGATTTGGTGAAAAACTGTTTTTT.